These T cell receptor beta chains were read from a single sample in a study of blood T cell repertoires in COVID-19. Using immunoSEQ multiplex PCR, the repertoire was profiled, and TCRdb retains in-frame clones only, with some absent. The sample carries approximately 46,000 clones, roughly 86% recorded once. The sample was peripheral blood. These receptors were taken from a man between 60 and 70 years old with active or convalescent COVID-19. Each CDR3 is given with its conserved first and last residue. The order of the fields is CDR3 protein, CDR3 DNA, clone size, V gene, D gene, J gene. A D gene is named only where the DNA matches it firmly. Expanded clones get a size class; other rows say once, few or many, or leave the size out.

CASSQAGSYGYTF	TGCGCCAGCAGCCAAGCCGGGAGCTATGGCTACACCTTC	NA	TRBV4-1	NA	TRBJ1-2
CASSPGASGGVIRLFF	TGTGCCAGCAGCCCGGGCGCTAGCGGGGGGGTAATCCGACTGTTCTTC	NA	TRBV3-1/TRBV3-2	TRBD2	TRBJ2-1
CASSSSSWGLETQYF	TGTGCCAGCAGCTCATCCTCTTGGGGGCTAGAGACCCAGTACTTC	NA	TRBV2	NA	TRBJ2-5
CASSITSTGNTEAFF	TGTGCCAGCAGCATTACCTCGACAGGGAACACTGAAGCTTTCTTT	NA	TRBV28	NA	TRBJ1-1
CASSTGQGAQGYTF	TGCGCCAGCAGCACCGGACAGGGGGCGCAAGGCTACACCTTC	NA	TRBV5-1	TRBD1	TRBJ1-2
CAWGGRGTEAFF	TGTGCCTGGGGCGGTAGGGGCACTGAAGCTTTCTTT	NA	TRBV30	NA	TRBJ1-1
CASSLSGGLYEQYF	TGCGCCAGCAGCTTATCAGGGGGCCTCTACGAGCAGTACTTC	NA	TRBV5-1	TRBD1	TRBJ2-7
CASSLGRQYEQYF	TGTGCCAGCAGCTTGGGCAGACAGTACGAGCAGTACTTC	NA	TRBV5-6	NA	TRBJ2-7
CAWGRLAGYTDTQYF	TGTGCCTGGGGAAGACTAGCGGGATACACAGATACGCAGTATTTT	NA	TRBV30	TRBD2	TRBJ2-3
CASSQGSTVVGYTF	TGCGCCAGCAGCCAGGGGTCGACAGTTGTCGGCTACACCTTC	NA	TRBV5-1	NA	TRBJ1-2
CASSAHGIHEKLFF	TGCGCCAGCAGCGCCCACGGTATTCATGAAAAACTGTTTTTT	once	TRBV23-1	NA	TRBJ1-4
CASSVGTGGDYGYTF	TGTGCCAGCAGCGTAGGGACAGGGGGCGACTATGGCTACACCTTC	NA	TRBV9	TRBD1	TRBJ1-2
CASSWDRDYGYTF	TGTGCCAGCAGCTGGGACAGGGACTATGGCTACACCTTC	NA	TRBV7-9	TRBD1	TRBJ1-2
CASSYWAGGTYEQYF	TGTGCCAGCAGTTACTGGGCAGGGGGGACCTACGAGCAGTACTTC	NA	TRBV6-5	NA	TRBJ2-7